This TCR beta chain was found in a study of response to subunit inactivated influenza vaccine listed by TCRdb under 2018. Regarding the study in general: Deep quantitative profiling of the T cell receptor repertoire was used in the study to follow responses to a trivalent subunit inactivated influenza vaccine. The investigation overall reported the following: The authors proposed that each seasonal influenza vaccination may bring in only a limited number of new T cells.

Library preparation used RT-PCR. The instrument given in TCRdb is Illumina HiSeq 2500. Using fastp trimming at Q25 and MiXCR clonotype assembly, TCRdb reanalyzed the public sequencing data and kept in-frame beta chains. For every CDR3 protein sequence, its rows merge into one entry that carries the most common genes and DNA. Within this sample are approximately 230,000 distinct CDR3 sequences, with 10% to 15% of them counted one time only. The ten top clones hold 7.5% to 10% of the sample. This clonotype was picked up many times. Its recognized antigen is unknown. Base-call qualities are not available, and no considerably larger clone is one nucleotide away. Via the germline V gene (reference sequence), CDR1 is DFQATT and CDR2 SNEGSKA. From cysteine to phenylalanine, the CDR3 is 16 amino acids long. The sequence is cut down to CDR3 DNA, 48 bases in frame from base 1. V and J lose 0 bases and 5 bases, and a span of 20 bases separates them.

The chain is encoded by TRBV20-1 joined to TRBJ2-7, with a tentative D gene TRBD2 over 6 matching bases. The clonotype comes from a man aged 50 to 60 who received an inactivated influenza vaccine. Donor details come from another sample of the same person, matched by shared clones. Source: non-naive T cells sorted from PBMCs, taken less than 15 days before vaccination. The intended sense of this specimen's cell subset or site label: memory T cell fraction. The DNA sequence is given as TGCAGTGCTAGAGATTCTCTACTCGGGAGAGGCAACGAGCAGTACTTC. It translates to CSARDSLLGRGNEQYF.